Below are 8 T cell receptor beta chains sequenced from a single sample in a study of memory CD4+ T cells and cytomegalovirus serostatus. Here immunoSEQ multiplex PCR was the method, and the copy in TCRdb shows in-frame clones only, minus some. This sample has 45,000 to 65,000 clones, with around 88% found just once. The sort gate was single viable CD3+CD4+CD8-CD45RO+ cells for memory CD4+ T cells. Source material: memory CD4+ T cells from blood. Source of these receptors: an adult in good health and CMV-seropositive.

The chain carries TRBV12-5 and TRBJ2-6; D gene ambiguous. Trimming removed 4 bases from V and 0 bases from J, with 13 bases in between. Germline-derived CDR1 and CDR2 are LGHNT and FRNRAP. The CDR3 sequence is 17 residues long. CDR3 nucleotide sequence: TGTGCTAGTGGTTCCCCGGAGCGACGCTCTGGGGCCAACGTCCTGACTTTC. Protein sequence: CASGSPERRSGANVLTF.

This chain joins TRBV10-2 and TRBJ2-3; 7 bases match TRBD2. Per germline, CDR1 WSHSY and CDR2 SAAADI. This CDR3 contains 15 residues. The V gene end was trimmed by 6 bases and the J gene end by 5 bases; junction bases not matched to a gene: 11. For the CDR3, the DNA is TGCGCCAGCAGGCGGGACTATATCCCCGGAGATACGCAGTATTTT. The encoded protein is CASRRDYIPGDTQYF.

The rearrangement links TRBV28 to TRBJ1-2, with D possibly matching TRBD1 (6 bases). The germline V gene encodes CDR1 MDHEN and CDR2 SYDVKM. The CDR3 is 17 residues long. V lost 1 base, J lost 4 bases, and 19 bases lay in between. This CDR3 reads CASSLLLGGRAGYGYTF. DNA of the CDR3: TGTGCCAGCAGTTTATTATTGGGGGGCAGGGCGGGCTATGGCTACACCTTC.

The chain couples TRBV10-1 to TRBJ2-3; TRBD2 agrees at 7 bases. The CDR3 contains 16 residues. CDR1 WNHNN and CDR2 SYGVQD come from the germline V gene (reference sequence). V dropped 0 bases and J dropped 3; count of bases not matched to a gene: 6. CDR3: CASSESFAGVTDTQYF. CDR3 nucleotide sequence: TGCGCCAGCAGTGAGTCGTTCGCGGGAGTGACAGATACGCAGTATTTT.

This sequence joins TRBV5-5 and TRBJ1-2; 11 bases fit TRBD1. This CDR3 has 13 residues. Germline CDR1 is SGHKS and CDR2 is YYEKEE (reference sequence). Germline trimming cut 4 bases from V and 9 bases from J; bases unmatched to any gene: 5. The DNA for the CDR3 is TGTGCCAGCAGCCCCCGGACAGGGGGCCGCTACACCTTC. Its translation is CASSPRTGGRYTF.

The CDR3 sequence: CASSLYPGQGNHEQYF. DNA for the CDR3: TGTGCCAGCAGCCTCTATCCAGGACAGGGGAACCACGAGCAGTACTTC. The genes are TRBV11-2 and TRBJ2-7; 9 bases line up with TRBD1. This CDR3 is built from 16 residues. In germline, CDR1 is SGHAT, CDR2 FQNNGV. J lost 5 bases, V lost 5 bases, and 13 bases had no gene match.

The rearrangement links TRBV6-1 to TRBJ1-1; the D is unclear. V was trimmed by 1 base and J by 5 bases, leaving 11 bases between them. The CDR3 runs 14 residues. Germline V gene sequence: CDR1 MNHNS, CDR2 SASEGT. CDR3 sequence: CASSEGFRRTEAFF. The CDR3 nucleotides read TGTGCCAGCAGTGAAGGTTTCAGGAGAACTGAAGCTTTCTTT.

The CDR3 sequence is CASSIGRQAQQPQHF. CDR3 in DNA: TGTGCCAGTAGTATAGGAAGGCAGGCTCAACAGCCCCAGCATTTT. The chain joins TRBV19 to TRBJ1-5; D gene uncertain. The CDR3 sequence is 15 residues long. V dropped 1 base and J dropped 7 bases, with 14 bases sitting between them. Germline V gene lookup returns CDR1 LNHDA and CDR2 SQIVND (reference sequence).